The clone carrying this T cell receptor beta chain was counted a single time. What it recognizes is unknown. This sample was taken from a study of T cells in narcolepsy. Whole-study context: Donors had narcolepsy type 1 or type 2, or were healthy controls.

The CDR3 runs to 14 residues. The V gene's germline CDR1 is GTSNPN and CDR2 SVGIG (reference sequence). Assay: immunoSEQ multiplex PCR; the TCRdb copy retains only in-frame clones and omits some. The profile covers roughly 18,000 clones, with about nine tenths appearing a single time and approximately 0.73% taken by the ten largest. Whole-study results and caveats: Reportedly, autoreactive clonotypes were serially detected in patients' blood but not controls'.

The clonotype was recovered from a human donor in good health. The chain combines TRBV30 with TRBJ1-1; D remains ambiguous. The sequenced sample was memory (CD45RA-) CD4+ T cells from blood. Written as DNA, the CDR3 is TGTGCTGGAGGGTCGTTACGGATGAACACTGAAGCTTTCTTT. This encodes CAGGSLRMNTEAFF.